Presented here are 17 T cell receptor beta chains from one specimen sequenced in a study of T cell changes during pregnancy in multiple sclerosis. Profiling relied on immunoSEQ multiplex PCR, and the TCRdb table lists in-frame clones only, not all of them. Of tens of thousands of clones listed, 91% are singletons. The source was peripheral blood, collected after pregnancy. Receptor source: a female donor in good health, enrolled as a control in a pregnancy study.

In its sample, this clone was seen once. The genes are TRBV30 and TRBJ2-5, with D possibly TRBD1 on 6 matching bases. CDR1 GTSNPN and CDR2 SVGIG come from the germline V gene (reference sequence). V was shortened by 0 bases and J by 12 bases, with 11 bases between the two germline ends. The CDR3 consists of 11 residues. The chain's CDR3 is CAWSVYRVEYF. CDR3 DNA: TGTGCCTGGAGTGTCTACAGGGTTGAGTACTTC.

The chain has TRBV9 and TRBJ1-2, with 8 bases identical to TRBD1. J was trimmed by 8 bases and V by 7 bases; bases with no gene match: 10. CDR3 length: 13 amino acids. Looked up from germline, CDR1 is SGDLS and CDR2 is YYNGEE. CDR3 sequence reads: CASATPQGDGYTF. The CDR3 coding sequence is TGTGCCAGCGCAACCCCACAGGGGGACGGCTACACCTTC.

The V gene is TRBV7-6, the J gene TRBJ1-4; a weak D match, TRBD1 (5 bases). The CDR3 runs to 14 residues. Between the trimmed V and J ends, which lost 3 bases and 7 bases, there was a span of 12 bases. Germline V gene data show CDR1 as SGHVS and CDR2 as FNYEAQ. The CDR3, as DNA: TGTGCCAGCAGCTTTCAGGGTATAGGTGAAAAACTGTTTTTT. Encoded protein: CASSFQGIGEKLFF.

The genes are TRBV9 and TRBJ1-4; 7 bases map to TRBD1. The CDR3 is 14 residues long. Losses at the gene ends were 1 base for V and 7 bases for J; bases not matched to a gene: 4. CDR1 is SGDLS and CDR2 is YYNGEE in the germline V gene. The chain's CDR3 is CASSVTGAGEKLFF. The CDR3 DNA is TGTGCCAGCAGCGTAACAGGGGCGGGTGAAAAACTGTTTTTT.

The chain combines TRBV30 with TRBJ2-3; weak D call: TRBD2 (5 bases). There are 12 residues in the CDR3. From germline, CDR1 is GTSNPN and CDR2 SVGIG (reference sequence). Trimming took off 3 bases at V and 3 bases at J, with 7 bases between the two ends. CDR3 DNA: TGTGCCTGGAGGAGCGGTACAGATACGCAGTATTTT. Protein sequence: CAWRSGTDTQYF.

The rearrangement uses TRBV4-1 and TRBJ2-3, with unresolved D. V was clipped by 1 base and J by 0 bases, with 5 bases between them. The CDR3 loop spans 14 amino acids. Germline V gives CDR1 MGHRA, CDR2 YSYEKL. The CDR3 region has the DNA TGCGCCAGCAGCCAAGGTCCGAGCACAGATACGCAGTATTTT. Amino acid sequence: CASSQGPSTDTQYF.

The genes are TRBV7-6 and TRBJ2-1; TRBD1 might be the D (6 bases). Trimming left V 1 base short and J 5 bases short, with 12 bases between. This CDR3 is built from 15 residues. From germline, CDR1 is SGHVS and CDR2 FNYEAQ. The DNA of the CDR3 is TGTGCCAGCAGCTTAGGGGGGCCCCCTAACAATGAGCAGTTCTTC. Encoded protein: CASSLGGPPNNEQFF.

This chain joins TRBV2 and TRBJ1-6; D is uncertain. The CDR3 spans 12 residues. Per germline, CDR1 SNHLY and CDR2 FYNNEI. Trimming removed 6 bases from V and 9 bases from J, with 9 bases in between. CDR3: CASSPGRSPLHF. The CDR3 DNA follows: TGTGCCAGCAGCCCAGGTCGTTCACCCCTCCACTTT.

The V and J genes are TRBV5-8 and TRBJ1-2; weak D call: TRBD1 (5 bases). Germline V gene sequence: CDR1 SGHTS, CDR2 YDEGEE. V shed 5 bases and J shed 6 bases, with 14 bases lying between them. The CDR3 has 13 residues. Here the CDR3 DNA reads TGTGCCAGCAGAGCAGGGTACCAGAATGGCTACACCTTC. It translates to CASRAGYQNGYTF.

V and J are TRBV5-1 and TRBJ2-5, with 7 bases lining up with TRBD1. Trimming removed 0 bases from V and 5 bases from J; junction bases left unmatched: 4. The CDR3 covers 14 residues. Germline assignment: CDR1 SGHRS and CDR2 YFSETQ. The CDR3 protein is CASSLAGGKETQYF. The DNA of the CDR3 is TGCGCCAGCAGCTTGGCAGGGGGTAAGGAGACCCAGTACTTC.

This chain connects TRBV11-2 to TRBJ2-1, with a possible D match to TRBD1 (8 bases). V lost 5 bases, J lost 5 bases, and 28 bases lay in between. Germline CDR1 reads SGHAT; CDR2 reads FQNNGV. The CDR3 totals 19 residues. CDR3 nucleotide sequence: TGTGCCAGCAGCCCAGGGGGCGGGAGCTTACCCCCGTCCAACAATGAGCAGTTCTTC. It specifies CASSPGGGSLPPSNNEQFF.

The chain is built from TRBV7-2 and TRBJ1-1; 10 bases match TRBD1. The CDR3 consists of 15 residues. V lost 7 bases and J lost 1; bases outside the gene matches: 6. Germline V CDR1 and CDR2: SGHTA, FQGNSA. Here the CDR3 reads CASTKTGGANTEAFF. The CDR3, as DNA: TGTGCCAGCACCAAGACAGGGGGCGCGAACACTGAAGCTTTCTTT. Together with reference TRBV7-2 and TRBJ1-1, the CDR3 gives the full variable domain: GAGVSQSPSNKVTEKGKDVELRCDPISGHTALYWYRQSLGQGLEFLIYFQGNSAPDKSGLPSDRFSAERTGGSVSTLTIQRTQQEDSAVYLCASTKTGGANTEAFFGQGTRLTVV.

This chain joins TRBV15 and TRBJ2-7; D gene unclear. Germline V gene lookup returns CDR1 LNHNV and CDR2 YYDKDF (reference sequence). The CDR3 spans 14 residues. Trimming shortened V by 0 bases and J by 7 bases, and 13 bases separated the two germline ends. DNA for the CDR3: TGTGCCACCAGCAGAGAAATTGCTATGCGAGAGCAGTACTTC. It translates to CATSREIAMREQYF.

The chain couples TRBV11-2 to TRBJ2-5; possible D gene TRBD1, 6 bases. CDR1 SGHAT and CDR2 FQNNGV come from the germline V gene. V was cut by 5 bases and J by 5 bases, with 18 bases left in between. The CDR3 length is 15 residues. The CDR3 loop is CASSPRTVSIETQYF. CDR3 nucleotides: TGTGCCAGCAGCCCCCGGACAGTATCGATTGAGACCCAGTACTTC.

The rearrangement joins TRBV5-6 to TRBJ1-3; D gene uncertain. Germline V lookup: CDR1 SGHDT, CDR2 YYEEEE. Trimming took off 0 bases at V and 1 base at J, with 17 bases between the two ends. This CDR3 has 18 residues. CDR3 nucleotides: TGTGCCAGCAGCTTGGCCGTAGAACTGTCTAAGTCTGGAAACACCATATATTTT. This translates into CASSLAVELSKSGNTIYF.

CDR3 loop: CASSLGTQKETQYF. CDR3 in DNA: TGCGCCAGCAGCTTGGGGACTCAAAAAGAGACCCAGTACTTC. The rearrangement links TRBV5-1 to TRBJ2-5; tentatively, D is TRBD2 (5 bases). The CDR3 contains 14 residues. In germline, CDR1 is SGHRS, CDR2 YFSETQ. The V end lost 0 bases, the J end lost 3 bases, and 9 bases lay between the germline ends.

Here the CDR3 reads CASSPHPTSASYEQYF. Here the CDR3 DNA reads TGCGCCAGCAGCCCCCACCCCACTAGTGCTTCCTACGAGCAGTACTTC. V gene TRBV4-1 combines with J gene TRBJ2-7; D is perhaps TRBD2 (5 bases). Germline CDR1 MGHRA, CDR2 YSYEKL. The CDR3 loop spans 16 amino acids. Trimming cost V 4 bases and J 1 base, with 17 bases left between them.